This T cell receptor (beta chain) was observed in a study of blood T cell repertoires in COVID-19. V shed 4 bases, J shed 3 bases, and the junction held 5 bases outside the gene matches. The CDR3 runs 14 residues. Per the germline V gene, CDR1 is LGHDT and CDR2 is YNNKEL (reference sequence). The repertoire was sequenced with immunoSEQ multiplex PCR; TCRdb's copy has only in-frame clones and lacks some. The data show about 230,000 clones, around 83% seen once. The TCR was taken from a man aged 40-50 years who had recovered from COVID-19. Source material: peripheral blood. The chain joins TRBV3-1 (or the pseudogene TRBV3-2) to TRBJ2-7; 8 bases are shared with TRBD1. This chain's CDR3 is CASSPPGTGYEQYF. The CDR3 coding sequence is TGTGCCAGCAGCCCTCCCGGGACAGGCTACGAGCAGTACTTC.